The sequence of this TCR beta chain was determined in a study of shared clonotypes between healthy human individuals. The study, taken as a whole, reports: A few donors shared about 5% of their naive CD4 clonotypes.

As regards this clone: Antigen specificity is unknown.

Profiling relied on immunoSEQ multiplex PCR, and the TCRdb table lists in-frame clones only, not all of them. This sample has hundreds of thousands of clones, with 72% found just once. The sample comprised memory CD4+ T cells sorted from blood. The subset was: CD45RA-negative fraction. The receptor comes from a woman aged 25 to 39 in good health.

The CDR3 DNA reads as TGTGCCAGCTCACCCCGGGGAGCAACGACAACCTACGAGCAGTACTTC. Encoded protein: CASSPRGATTTYEQYF. This chain joins TRBV18 and TRBJ2-7; maybe TRBD2 (5 bases). The CDR3 runs 16 residues. V was shortened by 3 bases and J by 2 bases, with 17 bases between the two germline ends. Germline CDR1 is KGHSH and CDR2 is LQKENI.